This T cell receptor beta chain was obtained from a study of human T cells and chemical hapten exposure. The wider study: Donors were sensitized with 2% DPC on the upper inner arm. Patients, a majority of them female, were diagnosed with alopecia areata, totalis or universalis.

Using its own MiXCR run on the RACE reads, TCRdb lists one record per CDR3 protein. The data contain over 300,000 distinct CDR3 sequences, roughly 4.6% of them singletons. The sample holds many counts of this clonotype. Time point of the sample: pre-sensitization, week 0. The treatment: therapeutic diphenylcyclopropenone sensitization with weekly scalp DPC. Every donor had alopecia and was 18 to 70 years old; all were suitable for DPC. Germline CDR1 SGDLS, CDR2 YYNGEE. Trimming removed 0 bases at V and 2 bases at J, with 9 bases between. The CDR3 has 14 residues. The J gene is TRBJ2-7, the V gene TRBV9, with a possible D match to TRBD1 (5 bases). This specimen consisted of whole blood, obtained in connection with sensitization to the hapten diphenylcyclopropenone (DPC). The sequence derives from a woman aged 50 to 60 with alopecia areata. Some clones in this sample may be carry-over from other donors' samples. CDR3 sequence (DNA): TGTGCCAGCAGCGTAGTGGGGCAAACCTACGAGCAGTACTTC. Translating it yields CASSVVGQTYEQYF.